This TCR beta chain came from a study of beta chain features in type 1 diabetes. Across the whole study: All samples yielded roughly 110 million examined sorted cells.

The study reverse transcribed the entire isolated RNA, so it sequenced expressed TCRB transcripts. Assay: immunoSEQ multiplex PCR; the TCRdb copy retains only in-frame clones and omits some. The sample holds 450,000 to 600,000 clones, approximately 30% seen once. About this clone: Its matching antigen is unknown.

General study points: Healthy donors had naive, central memory and Treg TCRB repertoires that appeared less similar than those seen among patients. Equally in patients and controls, PCR might preferentially amplify shorter templates.

Germline CDR1 and CDR2: SQVTM and ANQGSEA. The V gene end was trimmed by 0 bases and the J gene end by 6 bases; junction bases not matched to a gene: 3. The CDR3 sequence is 13 residues long. The source material was naive CD4+ T cells from blood. The clonotype originates from a man between 18 and 35 years old in good health. The chain is built from TRBV29-1 and TRBJ1-2; 8 bases line up with TRBD1. This CDR3 is CSVEDRGPDGYTF. Here the CDR3 DNA reads TGCAGCGTTGAAGACAGGGGGCCGGATGGCTACACCTTC.